This T cell receptor beta chain was captured by sequencing in a study of control samples from healthy donors and cancer patients (dated by TCRdb to about 2020). The method was the immunoSEQ multiplex PCR assay. As stored in TCRdb, this immuneACCESS dataset retains in-frame rearrangements with V and J assigned. A fraction of the clones does not appear; measured against another copy, unresolved V genes explain less than half of the discrepancy, and the remainder lacks a known reason. Across this sample there are around 52,000 clones, with approximately 90% seen only once. Roughly 0.91% of the sample is taken by the ten largest. The CDR3 numbers 14 residues from cysteine through phenylalanine. The kept DNA is CDR3 alone, 42 bases in frame from the first base. The junction carries 8 bases between V and J, which are trimmed by 2 bases and 2 bases respectively. Reading the germline V gene (reference sequence) gives CDR1 LGHDT and CDR2 YNNKEL.

Concerning this clone itself: Its recognized antigen is unknown. There are no base qualities to consult, and no much larger clone falls within one base.

This TCR came from a man younger than 40 with colorectal cancer. The sequence joins TRBV3-1 (or the pseudogene TRBV3-2) to TRBJ2-3; possibly the D gene is TRBD2, per 6 matching bases. Sequenced material: PBMCs. The encoded CDR3 is CASSQWGDTDTQYF. The DNA sequence is TGTGCCAGCAGCCAATGGGGGGACACAGATACGCAGTATTTT.